This is a list of T cell receptor beta chains from one sample in a study of cytomegalovirus exposure and HLA in healthy donors. This table comes from immunoSEQ multiplex PCR, and its TCRdb copy is limited to in-frame clones, with some not included. The repertoire holds nearly 200,000 clones, with 75% to 85% as singletons. The specimen sequenced was PBMCs. Every receptor here comes from a male donor in good health and CMV-seropositive. Both conserved end residues are part of each CDR3. D genes are given only for firm matches. Only some rows state a clone size, as once, few, many or a class for expanded clones.

V	D	size	J	CDR3	DNA
TRBV19	TRBD1	NA	TRBJ2-3	CASSIQQGNTDTQYF	TGTGCCAGTAGTATACAACAGGGGAACACAGATACGCAGTATTTT
TRBV2	TRBD1	NA	TRBJ1-5	CASSDDRGRSVQPQHF	TGTGCCAGCAGTGATGACAGGGGGCGGTCGGTCCAGCCCCAGCATTTT
TRBV7-2	TRBD2	NA	TRBJ2-5	CASSRGGVGETQYF	TGTGCCAGCAGCCGTGGGGGGGTCGGGGAGACCCAGTACTTC
TRBV9	NA	NA	TRBJ1-1	CASSVAVRGTEAFF	TGTGCCAGCAGCGTGGCGGTACGAGGGACTGAAGCTTTCTTT
TRBV28	NA	NA	TRBJ2-4	CASSLGLGVQAIGPKNIQYF	TGTGCCAGCAGTTTAGGTCTAGGGGTACAGGCTATAGGTCCCAAAAACATTCAGTACTTC
TRBV15	NA	once	TRBJ2-7	CATSRDKAKGNEQYF	TGTGCCACCAGCAGAGATAAGGCAAAGGGGAACGAGCAGTACTTC
TRBV11-2	NA	NA	TRBJ1-2	CASSGQDLGLTYGYTF	TGTGCCAGCAGCGGCCAAGATTTGGGACTAACCTATGGCTACACCTTC
TRBV6-5	NA	NA	TRBJ1-5	CASRDAQGPAQHF	TGTGCCAGCAGGGATGCACAGGGACCGGCCCAGCATTTT
TRBV11-1	NA	NA	TRBJ2-2	CASSFLRQSRSGELFF	TGTGCCAGCAGCTTTCTGCGACAGTCGCGGTCCGGGGAGCTGTTTTTT
TRBV4-3	TRBD2	few	TRBJ2-1	CASSQMGGDNEQFF	TGCGCCAGCAGCCAAATGGGGGGGGACAATGAGCAGTTCTTC
TRBV2	NA	NA	TRBJ1-1	CASSGEDWLDGHLPDTEAFF	TGTGCCAGCAGTGGCGAGGACTGGTTGGACGGTCACCTACCCGACACTGAAGCTTTCTTT
TRBV7-8	NA	NA	TRBJ2-1	CASSLVSETPLFF	TGTGCCAGCAGCTTAGTTTCGGAGACCCCGCTGTTCTTC
TRBV11-3	TRBD2	NA	TRBJ2-2	CASSLDPGLAGTNTGELFF	TGTGCCAGCAGCTTAGATCCCGGACTAGCGGGAACGAACACCGGGGAGCTGTTTTTT
TRBV4-1	TRBD1	NA	TRBJ2-7	CASSQTGQGEQYF	TGCGCCAGCAGCCAAACCGGACAGGGGGAGCAGTACTTC
TRBV5-6	NA	NA	TRBJ1-3	CASSLAVAFSGNTIYF	TGTGCCAGCAGCTTGGCCGTAGCCTTCTCTGGAAACACCATATATTTT
TRBV6-5	TRBD1	NA	TRBJ2-2	CASIRQGELAGELFF	TGTGCCAGCATCCGACAGGGGGAATTGGCCGGGGAGCTGTTTTTT
TRBV9	NA	once	TRBJ2-2	CASTPKGGYTGELFF	TGTGCCAGCACCCCTAAGGGGGGGTACACCGGGGAGCTGTTTTTT
TRBV5-1	TRBD1	once	TRBJ1-1	CASSLVTGSTEAFF	TGCGCCAGCAGCTTGGTGACAGGGTCCACTGAAGCTTTCTTT
TRBV6-5	NA	NA	TRBJ1-5	CASSYSGRGQPQHF	TGTGCCAGCAGTTACTCGGGTCGGGGTCAGCCCCAGCATTTT
TRBV7-8	TRBD2	NA	TRBJ2-1	CASSLVVTSGSPFTYNEQFF	TGTGCCAGCAGCTTAGTCGTGACTAGCGGGAGTCCCTTTACCTACAATGAGCAGTTCTTC
TRBV15	NA	NA	TRBJ1-6	CATSRASVGTGSPLHF	TGTGCCACCAGCAGAGCTTCGGTAGGGACTGGTTCACCCCTCCACTTT
TRBV11-2	TRBD2	NA	TRBJ2-7	CASSLAPSGISYEQYF	TGTGCCAGCAGCTTAGCTCCTAGCGGGATCTCCTACGAGCAGTACTTC
TRBV6-5	NA	NA	TRBJ2-7	CASFTPSEQYF	TGTGCCAGCTTTACACCAAGCGAGCAGTACTTC
TRBV5-6	TRBD1	NA	TRBJ1-2	CASSLGTGRTYGYTF	TGTGCCAGCAGCCTAGGGACAGGGCGGACATATGGCTACACCTTC
TRBV4-3	TRBD1	NA	TRBJ2-7	CASSRNKVISGTASYEQYF	TGCGCCAGCAGCCGAAACAAGGTGATTTCCGGGACAGCCTCCTACGAGCAGTACTTC
TRBV9	NA	NA	TRBJ2-7	CASSRQRVSYEQYF	TGTGCCAGCAGCAGGCAGCGGGTATCCTACGAGCAGTACTTC
TRBV10-3	NA	once	TRBJ2-5	CAISTEREQETQYF	TGTGCCATCAGTACTGAGAGAGAACAAGAGACCCAGTACTTC
TRBV27	NA	NA	TRBJ2-1	CASTFGGSSYNEQFF	TGTGCCAGCACATTTGGGGGGAGCTCCTACAATGAGCAGTTCTTC
TRBV6-1	NA	few	TRBJ1-2	CASSDRSSWEGYTF	TGTGCCAGCAGTGACAGATCCTCGTGGGAGGGCTACACCTTC
TRBV28	TRBD1	NA	TRBJ1-2	CATLTGQGILYGYTF	TGTGCCACCCTGACCGGACAGGGAATATTGTATGGCTACACCTTC
TRBV4-3	NA	few	TRBJ1-2	CASSQDLSQLNYGYTF	TGCGCCAGCAGCCAAGATCTGTCACAGCTTAACTATGGCTACACCTTC
TRBV4-3	NA	NA	TRBJ1-3	CASSQEGGSGNTIYF	TGCGCCAGCAGCCAAGAGGGGGGTTCTGGAAACACCATATATTTT
TRBV9	NA	once	TRBJ1-2	CASTLGGVNYGYTF	TGTGCCAGCACCCTAGGTGGAGTCAACTATGGCTACACCTTC
TRBV7-2	NA	NA	TRBJ1-5	CASSLEGQNNQPQHF	TGTGCCAGCAGCCTAGAGGGGCAGAACAATCAGCCCCAGCATTTT
TRBV19	NA	NA	TRBJ2-7	CASSRGGDTYEQYF	TGTGCCAGTAGCCGCGGAGGGGATACCTACGAGCAGTACTTC
TRBV5-1	TRBD1	NA	TRBJ2-1	CASSSRSRGRRTDEQFF	TGCGCCAGCAGCTCCCGGAGCAGGGGGCGCCGTACGGATGAGCAGTTCTTC
TRBV13	NA	NA	TRBJ2-3	CASSPTEGGEWDTQYF	TGTGCCAGCAGCCCTACCGAGGGGGGGGAATGGGATACGCAGTATTTT
TRBV6-6	NA	NA	TRBJ2-1	CASSYARNEQFF	TGTGCCAGCAGTTATGCCCGGAATGAGCAGTTCTTC
TRBV6-5	NA	NA	TRBJ2-1	CASSTLNNEQFF	TGTGCCAGCAGTACTCTAAACAATGAGCAGTTCTTC
TRBV5-6	NA	NA	TRBJ2-5	CASSSMAAALYQETQYF	TGTGCCAGCAGCTCTATGGCGGCAGCTCTGTACCAAGAGACCCAGTACTTC
TRBV5-6	NA	NA	TRBJ1-1	CASSLQELNTEAFF	TGTGCCAGCAGCTTACAGGAACTGAACACTGAAGCTTTCTTT
TRBV18	NA	NA	TRBJ1-4	CASSQENGIQLFF	TGTGCCAGCTCACAAGAAAACGGTATACAACTGTTTTTT
TRBV6-1	NA	NA	TRBJ2-5	CASGRSDQETQYF	TGTGCCAGCGGGAGGTCGGACCAAGAGACCCAGTACTTC
TRBV7-2	TRBD2	few	TRBJ2-3	CASSLLAGGSTDTQYF	TGTGCCAGCAGCCTCTTAGCGGGGGGGAGCACAGATACGCAGTATTTT